A selection of T cell receptor beta chains follows, all from one sample in a study of OX40 agonist ivuxolimab in advanced cancers. Using immunoSEQ multiplex PCR, the repertoire was profiled, and TCRdb retains in-frame clones only, with some absent. The sample gives about 22,000 clones, approximately 78% of which show up once; roughly a quarter is in the top ten. Sequencing was performed on CD4+ or CD8+ T cells sorted from blood, taken in a trial of the OX40 agonist ivuxolimab. The receptors stem from an adult with an advanced solid tumor such as melanoma, head and neck, liver or kidney cancer. Both conserved end residues are part of each CDR3. A D gene is named only where the DNA matches it firmly.

cdr3_nt | cdr3_aa | d_call | j_call | v_call
TGTGCCAGCAGTGACCCGACGAGGGGGACCCCCGGGGAGCTGTTTTTT | CASSDPTRGTPGELFF | - | TRBJ2-2 | TRBV25-1
TGTGCCAGCAGTTTATGGGGACAGGGGGGGTACGAGCAGTACTTC | CASSLWGQGGYEQYF | TRBD1 | TRBJ2-7 | TRBV27
TGTGCCAGCAGCTTAGAGCTCAGGGACCAAGAGACCCAGTACTTC | CASSLELRDQETQYF | - | TRBJ2-5 | TRBV7-9
TGTGCCAGCAGTCCCTCCGGGAGGTTCTCCTACGAGCAGTACTTC | CASSPSGRFSYEQYF | TRBD2 | TRBJ2-7 | TRBV6-6
TGTGCCAGCAGCACGACAGGGATCTACGAGCAGTACTTC | CASSTTGIYEQYF | TRBD1 | TRBJ2-7 | TRBV13
TGCGCCAGCAGCCTGGGGCCGTACTACGAGCAGTACTTC | CASSLGPYYEQYF | - | TRBJ2-7 | TRBV5-1
TGTGCCAGCAGCTTAAAGGGGGGTTACGAGCAGTACTTC | CASSLKGGYEQYF | - | TRBJ2-7 | TRBV7-6
TGTGCCAGCACGGGGGTCGCCGGGGAGCTGTTTTTT | CASTGVAGELFF | - | TRBJ2-2 | TRBV2
TGTGCCGATCTATGGGGTGGCGCGAACACTGAAGCTTTCTTT | CADLWGGANTEAFF | - | TRBJ1-1 | TRBV19
TGTGCCAGCAGTGCCTGGGGCGGCAATGAGCAGTTCTTC | CASSAWGGNEQFF | - | TRBJ2-1 | TRBV6-5
TGCGCCAGCAGCCAAGAACAGGGGATCGGGGAGCTGTTTTTT | CASSQEQGIGELFF | TRBD1 | TRBJ2-2 | TRBV4-1
TGCGCCAGCAGCCAACTAAACATTCAGTACTTC | CASSQLNIQYF | - | TRBJ2-4 | TRBV4-1
TGTGCCAGCAGTAGACGAACAGGCACAGATACGCAGTATTTT | CASSRRTGTDTQYF | - | TRBJ2-3 | TRBV7-2
TGTGCCAGCAGCTCCATCGGGACAGGGCGCTACGAGCAGTACTTC | CASSSIGTGRYEQYF | TRBD1 | TRBJ2-7 | TRBV7-2
TGTGCCAGCAGTTCCTCTCCCACAGATACGCAGTATTTT | CASSSSPTDTQYF | - | TRBJ2-3 | TRBV27
TGTGCCAGCAGCTTAGAAGGGGGGCCCTTCCAAGAGACCCAGTACTTC | CASSLEGGPFQETQYF | - | TRBJ2-5 | TRBV7-9
TGTGCCAGCAGCTCGGGGGGCGAGACAGATACGCAGTATTTT | CASSSGGETDTQYF | - | TRBJ2-3 | TRBV7-3
TGTGCCAGCAGTTTACAGGGAGTTCAGCCCCAGCATTTT | CASSLQGVQPQHF | - | TRBJ1-5 | TRBV28